These 12 T cell receptor beta chains were all obtained from the same sample, sequenced in a study of cytomegalovirus exposure and HLA in healthy donors. With 60 Vbeta and 13 Jbeta primers, the PCR was carried out. Using immunoSEQ multiplex PCR, the repertoire was profiled, and TCRdb retains in-frame clones only, with some absent. The sample consists of about 55,000 clones, approximately 52% of them appearing once. Sequenced material: PBMCs. The receptors originated from a human donor in good health.

This clone was observed a few times. The V and J genes are TRBV6-1 and TRBJ2-1; the match to TRBD2 covers 8 bases. Germline CDR1 is MNHNS and CDR2 is SASEGT. There are 15 residues in the CDR3. The junction had 8 bases not matched to a gene; V was cut back by 8 bases and J by 2 bases. CDR3 DNA sequence: TGTGCCAGCCTCACCGGGGGGGCGCCCTACAATGAGCAGTTCTTC. This translates into CASLTGGAPYNEQFF.

This clone was counted only a few times. This sequence joins TRBV7-9 and TRBJ2-1; 7 nucleotides match TRBD1. CDR3 length equals 14 residues. V was clipped by 5 bases and J by 10 bases; unmatched bases: 11. Germline V gives CDR1 SEHNR, CDR2 FQNEAQ (reference sequence). CDR3 residues: CASSPGGTFSEQFF. The CDR3 nucleotides are TGTGCCAGCAGCCCAGGGGGTACGTTTTCCGAGCAGTTCTTC.

This clone was seen a single time. The CDR3 nucleotides read TGTGCCATCAGTGATCACAGTAACTCTGGAAACACCATATATTTT. It is translated as CAISDHSNSGNTIYF. This chain uses TRBV10-3 with TRBJ1-3; D is ambiguous. V lost 3 bases to trimming and J lost 0 bases, with 9 bases between them. Germline-derived CDR1 and CDR2 are ENHRY and SYGVKD. This CDR3 spans 15 amino acids.

The chain has TRBV19 and TRBJ2-7, with 8 nucleotides matching TRBD2. Germline assignment: CDR1 LNHDA and CDR2 SQIVND (reference sequence). This CDR3 spans 15 amino acids. The J segment lost 2 bases and the V segment lost 3 bases, leaving 6 bases of the junction unmatched. CDR3 loop: CASSIAGGGTYEQYF. The DNA for the CDR3 is TGTGCCAGTAGTATCGCAGGCGGGGGGACCTACGAGCAGTACTTC. Variable domain in full (rest from reference TRBV19 and TRBJ2-7): DGGITQSPKYLFRKEGQNVTLSCEQNLNHDAMYWYRQDPGQGLRLIYYSQIVNDFQKGDIAEGYSVSREKKESFPLTVTSAQKNPTAFYLCASSIAGGGTYEQYFGPGTRLTVT.

The chain combines TRBV6-5 with TRBJ1-1, with D tentatively TRBD1 (5 bases). V shed 1 base and J shed 1 base, with 10 bases lying between them. CDR1 MNHEY and CDR2 SVGAGI come from the germline V gene. There are 15 residues in the CDR3. Written as DNA, the CDR3 is TGTGCCAGCAGTTACTTATCAGGGCGGAACACTGAAGCTTTCTTT. It codes for CASSYLSGRNTEAFF.

The gene calls are TRBV19 and TRBJ1-3; D is ambiguous. The CDR3 consists of 17 residues. Trimming removed 5 bases at V and 0 bases at J, with 17 bases between. Germline-derived CDR1 and CDR2 are LNHDA and SQIVND (reference sequence). The CDR3 spells CASSLRPLAISGNTIYF. The CDR3 nucleotides are TGTGCCAGTAGTCTGAGGCCCCTGGCGATCTCTGGAAACACCATATATTTT.

This clone was recorded a few times. This chain joins TRBV19 and TRBJ2-1; the D gene is possibly TRBD1 (6 bases). V was shortened by 7 bases and J by 8 bases, with 18 bases between the two germline ends. The CDR3 is made up of 14 amino acids. CDR1 is LNHDA and CDR2 is SQIVND in the germline V gene (reference sequence). The CDR3 sequence: CASKGRAGGHEQFF. The CDR3 nucleotides read TGTGCCAGTAAAGGCAGGGCTGGGGGCCATGAGCAGTTCTTC.

This sequence joins TRBV14 and TRBJ2-6, with D possibly being TRBD1 (5 bases). This CDR3 comprises 16 residues. Trimming stripped 4 bases from V and 0 bases from J, with 10 bases between. Germline V CDR1 and CDR2: SGHDN, FVKESK. The CDR3 loop reads CASSLAGRSGANVLTF. The CDR3 DNA is TGTGCCAGCAGCCTCGCAGGGCGCTCTGGGGCCAACGTCCTGACTTTC. Looking up the rest from reference TRBV14 and TRBJ2-6 gives the full variable domain: EAGVTQFPSHSVIEKGQTVTLRCDPISGHDNLYWYRRVMGKEIKFLLHFVKESKQDESGMPNNRFLAERTGGTYSTLKVQPAELEDSGVYFCASSLAGRSGANVLTFGAGSRLTVL.

This clone has just a few counts. For the CDR3, the DNA is TGTGCCAGCAGCCAAAGTGGGGGCGTTCCGTGGGGCGAGCAGTACTTC. Its protein product is CASSQSGGVPWGEQYF. The rearrangement links TRBV14 to TRBJ2-7; TRBD1 is a possible D gene (6 bases). This CDR3 is 16 amino acids long. Germline V CDR1 and CDR2: SGHDN, FVKESK. Trimming took off 2 bases at V and 6 bases at J, with 20 bases between the two ends.

CDR3 loop: CASNPGQGYGYTF. For the CDR3, the DNA is TGTGCCAGCAACCCGGGACAGGGCTATGGCTACACCTTC. V is TRBV19 and J is TRBJ1-2, with 9 bases aligning to TRBD1. With 9 bases clipped from V and 4 bases from J, the junction kept 6 bases outside the gene matches. Germline CDR1 and CDR2: LNHDA and SQIVND (reference sequence). This CDR3 is 13 amino acids long.

The chain uses TRBV29-1 and TRBJ1-2; D not resolved. This CDR3 has 12 amino acids. The V end was cut by 3 bases, the J end by 1 base, with 6 bases between. Germline CDR1 reads SQVTM; CDR2 reads ANQGSEA. The CDR3 spells CSVDGGNYGYTF. The CDR3 region has the DNA TGCAGCGTTGATGGCGGTAACTATGGCTACACCTTC.

The genes are TRBV11-2 and TRBJ2-1; 9 bases are a match to TRBD1. This CDR3 region has 16 residues. Germline V lookup: CDR1 SGHAT, CDR2 FQNNGV. The trim removed 2 bases at V and 9 bases at J, leaving 11 bases unmatched. For the CDR3, the DNA is TGTGCCAGCAGCTTACCCTCGGGACAGGGCCTCCGTGAGCAGTTCTTC. Protein product: CASSLPSGQGLREQFF.